The 25 T cell receptor beta chains in this list originate from one sample, sequenced in a study of cytomegalovirus exposure and HLA in healthy donors (dated by TCRdb to about 2017). Libraries were prepared through the immunoSEQ multiplex PCR assay. For the multiplex PCR, a mixture combining 60 forward primers for TCR Vbeta segments and 13 reverse primers for TCR Jbeta segments was used. The table comes from immuneACCESS by way of TCRdb, which keeps in-frame sequences with V and J called. Part of the clones is missing from these tables; in studies checked, under half for an unresolved V gene and the rest for unknown reasons. This sample holds some 130,000 clones; around 79% were observed only once. The ten top clones hold 6.5% to 8% of the sample. The specimen sequenced was PBMCs. The receptors come from a man between 35 and 55 years old in good health and CMV-seropositive.

In its sample, this clone was seen once. The chain is built from TRBV25-1 and TRBJ2-1, with 7 bases matching TRBD2. The CDR3 runs 14 residues. The J segment lost 3 bases and the V segment lost 6 bases, leaving 5 bases of the junction unmatched. Germline lookup yields CDR1 MGHDK and CDR2 SYGVNS. CDR3 region: CASRSSGGYNEQFF. CDR3 DNA: TGTGCCAGCAGATCTAGCGGAGGCTACAATGAGCAGTTCTTC.

This chain joins TRBV6-4 and TRBJ2-3; possible D gene TRBD2, 6 bases. V was cut by 2 bases and J by 3 bases, with 12 bases left in between. In germline, CDR1 is MRHNA, CDR2 SNTAGT. This CDR3 is built from 15 residues. CDR3 DNA sequence: TGTGCCAGCAGTGACGAGAGCGGGCCGACAGATACGCAGTATTTT. The encoded protein is CASSDESGPTDTQYF.

As to this clone: An end of the junction differs from the germline gene, which may be a read error. CDR3 region: CASSLDSGRGKESF. The CDR3 nucleotides read TGTGCCAGCAGCTTAGACTCTGGGAGGGGGAAAGAGAGCTTT. J is TRBJ2-3 and V is TRBV7-2; possible D gene TRBD2, 7 bases. The germline V gene has CDR1 SGHTA and CDR2 FQGNSA. This CDR3 comprises 14 residues. The full variable domain, with the rest looked up from reference TRBV7-2 and TRBJ2-3, is GAGVSQSPSNKVTEKGKDVELRCDPISGHTALYWYRQSLGQGLEFLIYFQGNSAPDKSGLPSDRFSAERTGGSVSTLTIQRTQQEDSAVYLCASSLDSGRGKESFGPGTRLTVL.

This clone was found a few times. The J gene is TRBJ2-6, the V gene TRBV27; 10 bases align to TRBD1. CDR1 and CDR2 from the germline V gene are MNHEY and SMNVEV (reference sequence). V lost 4 bases, J lost 4 bases, and 10 bases stayed unmatched. This CDR3 has 18 residues. CDR3 in DNA: TGTGCCAGCAGTTGGACAGGGGGAACCTTAGGAGGGGCCAACGTCCTGACTTTC. It codes for CASSWTGGTLGGANVLTF.

Turning to this clone: Relative to the germline gene, one junction end is altered; a read error may explain this. Other DNA sequences in the same sample also yield this CDR3. This chain links TRBV18 with TRBJ2-7; possibly TRBD1 for D (6 bases). CDR1 and CDR2 (germline): KGHSH, LQKENI. This CDR3 has 15 amino acids. The CDR3 sequence: CASSPSGTPTYEQYF. The CDR3 DNA is TGTGCCAGTTCACCATCCGGGACACCGACCTACGAGCAGTACTTC.

This rearrangement joins TRBV18 to TRBJ1-2, with TRBD1 identical over 7 bases. Per the germline V gene, CDR1 is KGHSH and CDR2 is LQKENI. This CDR3 is 17 amino acids long. Trimming removed 5 bases from V and 3 bases from J; junction bases left unmatched: 15. The DNA of the CDR3 is TGTGCCAGCTCAGCGAACGTTAGGGGAACAGGGGACTATGGCTACACCTTC. The encoded protein is CASSANVRGTGDYGYTF. Together with reference TRBV18 and TRBJ1-2, the CDR3 gives the full variable domain: NAGVMQNPRHLVRRRGQEARLRCSPMKGHSHVYWYRQLPEEGLKFMVYLQKENIIDESGMPKERFSAEFPKEGPSILRIQQVVRGDSAAYFCASSANVRGTGDYGYTFGSGTRLTVV.

This rearrangement joins TRBV15 to TRBJ1-4, with 8 bases lining up with TRBD1. In germline, CDR1 is LNHNV, CDR2 YYDKDF (reference sequence). The CDR3 is 16 amino acids. Trimming at V came to 0 bases and at J to 6 bases, leaving 6 bases not matched to a gene. The CDR3 here is CATSRDLLDRDEKLFF. The CDR3 nucleotides are TGTGCCACCAGCAGAGATCTACTGGACAGGGATGAAAAACTGTTTTTT.

The chain recombines TRBV29-1 with TRBJ1-5; 8 positions match TRBD1. Trimming took 4 bases from V and 4 from J; bases not matched to a gene: 6. The CDR3 length is 14 residues. Germline CDR1 reads SQVTM; CDR2 reads ANQGSEA. In DNA form, the CDR3 reads TGCAGCGTTGGGACCGGGACAGGTAATCAGCCCCAGCATTTT. Its protein is CSVGTGTGNQPQHF.

CDR3 in DNA: TGTGCCAGTAGTACTACAACCGGGACAGGGATCGAGCAGTACTTC. This gives the protein CASSTTTGTGIEQYF. This rearrangement joins TRBV19 to TRBJ2-7, with 9 bases fitting TRBD1. This CDR3 has 15 amino acids. Trimming at V came to 4 bases and at J to 6 bases, leaving 10 bases not matched to a gene. The V gene's germline CDR1 is LNHDA and CDR2 SQIVND (reference sequence).

The chain couples TRBV19 to TRBJ2-5; 7 nucleotides match TRBD2. Looked up from germline, CDR1 is LNHDA and CDR2 is SQIVND (reference sequence). This CDR3 contains 14 residues. J lost 5 bases, V lost 5 bases, and 8 bases had no gene match. CDR3 in amino acids: CASSASGISETQYF. CDR3 in DNA: TGTGCCAGTAGTGCAAGCGGGATCAGCGAGACCCAGTACTTC.

The rearrangement uses TRBV4-1 and TRBJ2-7; the D is unclear. V was pared by 0 bases and J by 4 bases, with 16 bases between. Looked up from germline, CDR1 is MGHRA and CDR2 is YSYEKL. This CDR3 is 16 amino acids long. This CDR3 is CASSQDHSLNRYEQYF. For the CDR3, the DNA is TGCGCCAGCAGCCAAGATCACAGCTTGAATCGGTACGAGCAGTACTTC.

The gene calls are TRBV28 and TRBJ2-3; D may be TRBD1 (5 bases). Germline V gives CDR1 MDHEN, CDR2 SYDVKM. The CDR3 is 16 amino acids. Trimming pared 8 bases from V and 2 bases from J, leaving 20 bases between. This chain's CDR3 is CASVGQTTWTTDTQYF. For the CDR3, the DNA is TGTGCCAGCGTGGGGCAGACCACTTGGACCACAGATACGCAGTATTTT. Full variable domain (outside the CDR3, taken from reference TRBV28 and TRBJ2-3): DVKVTQSSRYLVKRTGEKVFLECVQDMDHENMFWYRQDPGLGLRLIYFSYDVKMKEKGDIPEGYSVSREKKERFSLILESASTNQTSMYLCASVGQTTWTTDTQYFGPGTRLTVL.

DNA of the CDR3: TGTGCCAGCAGTGAATATAAGGGGTCGGGCTATGGCTACACCTTC. This gives the protein CASSEYKGSGYGYTF. The chain links TRBV25-1 to TRBJ1-2; maybe TRBD1 (5 bases). The length of the CDR3 is 15 residues. Trimming removed 0 bases at V and 4 bases at J, with 12 bases between. Germline values: CDR1 MGHDK, CDR2 SYGVNS.

The chain joins TRBV4-2 to TRBJ1-3, with TRBD1 matching over 7 bases. The CDR3 totals 15 residues. Unmatched junction bases numbered 7, after V lost 0 bases and J lost 8 bases. Germline V CDR1 and CDR2: LGHNA, YNFKEQ. CDR3 sequence reads: CASSQDLYRGYTIYF. Here the CDR3 DNA reads TGTGCCAGCAGCCAAGATCTCTACAGGGGATACACCATATATTTT.

This clone showed up just a few times. J is TRBJ1-2 and V is TRBV2; the D is unclear. Germline V CDR1 and CDR2: SNHLY, FYNNEI. The CDR3 contains 13 residues. V lost 6 bases, J lost 2 bases, and 10 bases lay in between. The CDR3 reads CASRVSNNYGYTF. CDR3 coding DNA: TGTGCCAGCAGAGTCAGTAACAACTATGGCTACACCTTC.

The chain recombines TRBV5-1 with TRBJ1-1, with 10 positions matching TRBD1. J gave up 5 bases and V 4 bases, and 5 bases lay outside the gene matches. This CDR3 region has 14 residues. Germline V lookup: CDR1 SGHRS, CDR2 YFSETQ. CDR3 DNA sequence: TGCGCCAGCAGCGGGGGACAGGGGCTTACTGAAGCTTTCTTT. Translation: CASSGGQGLTEAFF.

The J gene is TRBJ1-1, the V gene TRBV16, with D unresolved. Germline CDR1 KGHSY, CDR2 FQNENV. The CDR3 consists of 12 residues. Trimming cost V 1 base and J 7 bases, with 7 bases left between them. CDR3: CASSQFSVEAFF. In DNA, the CDR3 is TGTGCCAGCAGCCAATTCTCGGTTGAAGCTTTCTTT.

The CDR3 spells CASTDRGRESHEQFF. The CDR3 nucleotides are TGTGCCAGCACCGACAGGGGCCGTGAGTCGCATGAGCAGTTCTTC. This sequence joins TRBV11-2 and TRBJ2-1; 8 bases agree with TRBD1. This CDR3 comprises 15 residues. Germline loops: CDR1 SGHAT, CDR2 FQNNGV. After removal of 7 bases from V and 8 bases from J, the junction contained 13 bases not matched to a gene.

The genes are TRBV7-9 and TRBJ1-5; no clear D. Trimming left V 5 bases short and J 0 bases short, with 8 bases between. The germline V gene has CDR1 SEHNR and CDR2 FQNEAQ (reference sequence). The CDR3 spans 14 residues. CDR3 in amino acids: CASSPSPSNQPQHF. CDR3 sequence (DNA): TGTGCCAGCAGCCCGAGTCCTAGCAATCAGCCCCAGCATTTT.

This chain links TRBV2 with TRBJ2-7, with 7 bases fitting TRBD1. The length of the CDR3 is 14 residues. Trimming removed 6 bases from V and 4 bases from J; junction bases left unmatched: 9. CDR1 is SNHLY, CDR2 FYNNEI, per germline. This chain's CDR3 is CASRGTEIFYEQYF. As DNA, the CDR3 is TGTGCCAGCAGGGGGACAGAAATCTTTTACGAGCAGTACTTC. Full variable domain (outside the CDR3, taken from reference TRBV2 and TRBJ2-7): EPEVTQTPSHQVTQMGQEVILRCVPISNHLYFYWYRQILGQKVEFLVSFYNNEISEKSEIFDDQFSVERPDGSNFTLKIRSTKLEDSAMYFCASRGTEIFYEQYFGPGTRLTVT.

The chain recombines TRBV27 with TRBJ2-1; tentative D call: TRBD1 (5 bases). Germline V CDR1 and CDR2: MNHEY, SMNVEV (reference sequence). The V end lost 5 bases, the J end lost 0 bases, and 14 bases lay between the germline ends. The CDR3 is 16 amino acids. CDR3 in amino acids: CASSTEGASSYNEQFF. Here the CDR3 DNA reads TGTGCCAGCAGTACCGAAGGGGCCTCCTCCTACAATGAGCAGTTCTTC.

CDR3 amino acids: CASSITGTGLYEQYF. As DNA, the CDR3 is TGCGCCAGCAGCATTACCGGGACAGGGCTCTACGAGCAGTACTTC. The chain employs TRBV5-1 and TRBJ2-7, with 9 bases lining up with TRBD1. The germline V gene has CDR1 SGHRS and CDR2 YFSETQ. This CDR3 region has 15 residues. The V segment lost 4 bases and the J segment 3 bases; nucleotides outside the gene matches: 8.

The chain is built from TRBV9 and TRBJ1-4, with 10 nucleotides matching TRBD1. The CDR3 consists of 15 residues. V lost 0 bases and J lost 7; bases outside the gene matches: 3. The germline gives CDR1 SGDLS, CDR2 YYNGEE. The CDR3 is CASSVAGQGFEKLFF. The CDR3 coding sequence is TGTGCCAGCAGCGTAGCGGGACAGGGGTTTGAAAAACTGTTTTTT.

V usage is TRBV10-1 and J usage is TRBJ1-1; D remains ambiguous. The V end was cut by 3 bases, the J end by 6 bases, with 8 bases between. This CDR3 has 12 amino acids. Germline lookup yields CDR1 WNHNN and CDR2 SYGVQD (reference sequence). This CDR3 reads CASSELGAEAFF. Here the CDR3 DNA reads TGCGCCAGCAGTGAATTGGGCGCTGAAGCTTTCTTT.

This rearrangement joins TRBV30 to TRBJ1-2; D not certain. The CDR3 loop spans 12 amino acids. Per germline, CDR1 GTSNPN and CDR2 SVGIG (reference sequence). The ends were cut back, 4 bases at V and 3 bases at J, with 9 bases in the middle. This CDR3 reads CAWTLDYYGYTF. The CDR3 DNA follows: TGTGCCTGGACGCTGGACTACTATGGCTACACCTTC.